The sequence of this TCR beta chain was determined in a study of vaccination and CD4 T cells after COVID-19. V shed 8 bases, J shed 5 bases, and the junction held 9 bases outside the gene matches. CDR1 and CDR2 (germline): SQVTM, ANQGSEA. The CDR3 contains 13 residues. Sequenced with the Oncomine TCR Beta short-read assay was DNA taken from cultured CD4+ T cells. It was from cultured CD4+ T cells that genomic DNA was extracted. TCRdb recomputed calls from the PCR reads with MiXCR, one row per CDR3 protein. The table has roughly 13,000 distinct CDR3 sequences, 52% seen once. Turning to this clonotype: Its specificity is unknown.

Treatment given: roughly 11-day PBMC culture with coronavirus spike peptide pools or control peptides (ViraFEST assay). Per well, some 2.2 million PBMCs were cultured in the presence of around 11 IU/ml IL-2 and 9 to 10 ug/ml peptide pools. The material sequenced was CD4+ T cells from blood, cultured in vitro. The chain is built from TRBV29-1 and TRBJ2-3; 8 nucleotides align to TRBD2. The source is a human donor who had recovered from COVID-19. In DNA, the CDR3 is TGCAGCACGAACGGGAGGGCCAAAGATACGCAGTATTTT. Translating gives CSTNGRAKDTQYF.